This T cell receptor (beta chain) was sequenced in a study of beta chain features in type 1 diabetes. Study-wide results and caveats: A pattern of fewer insertions and more deletions at VDJ junctions was seen in type 1 diabetes patients.

The isolated RNA, all of it, was reverse transcribed, so expressed TCRB transcripts were what got sequenced. Clones were read by immunoSEQ multiplex PCR, and TCRdb kept only the in-frame ones, dropping some. Of more than 110,000 clones listed, 6.9% are singletons. The CDR3 runs to 12 residues. Germline assignment: CDR1 SQVTM and CDR2 ANQGSEA. Trimming removed 4 bases at V and 0 bases at J, with 3 bases between. Details on this clone: Its antigen remains unknown.

The receptor was isolated from a woman aged 25 to 39 in good health. The chain joins TRBV29-1 to TRBJ1-4; D unclear. The sequencing input was central memory CD4+ T cells from blood. The chain's CDR3 is CSVGATNEKLFF. For the CDR3, the DNA is TGCAGCGTTGGAGCAACTAATGAAAAACTGTTTTTT.